Here is one T cell receptor (beta chain) with its context. Its antigen is undetermined. PCR was performed using 60 Vbeta and 13 Jbeta primers. The repertoire was sequenced with immunoSEQ multiplex PCR; TCRdb's copy has only in-frame clones and lacks some. The sample has some 130,000 clones, around 80% seen once. These data belong to a study of cytomegalovirus exposure and HLA in healthy donors. Looking at the study overall: Early on, a data release was issued that held 85 million to 95 million unique TCRs from HLA-typed donors. General study results and limits: A list of more than 150 TCR beta chains associated with cytomegalovirus was given.

Looked up from germline, CDR1 is MNHNY and CDR2 is SVGAGI (reference sequence). The CDR3 is made up of 13 amino acids. Deletions cut 2 bases from V and 1 base from J, with 5 bases between. This TCR derives from a man between 18 and 35 years old in good health and CMV-seronegative. Material for sequencing was PBMCs. The chain joins TRBV6-6 to TRBJ1-1; no clear D. CDR3 residues: CASSYAGNTEAFF. The CDR3 DNA reads as TGTGCCAGCAGTTACGCAGGGAACACTGAAGCTTTCTTT.